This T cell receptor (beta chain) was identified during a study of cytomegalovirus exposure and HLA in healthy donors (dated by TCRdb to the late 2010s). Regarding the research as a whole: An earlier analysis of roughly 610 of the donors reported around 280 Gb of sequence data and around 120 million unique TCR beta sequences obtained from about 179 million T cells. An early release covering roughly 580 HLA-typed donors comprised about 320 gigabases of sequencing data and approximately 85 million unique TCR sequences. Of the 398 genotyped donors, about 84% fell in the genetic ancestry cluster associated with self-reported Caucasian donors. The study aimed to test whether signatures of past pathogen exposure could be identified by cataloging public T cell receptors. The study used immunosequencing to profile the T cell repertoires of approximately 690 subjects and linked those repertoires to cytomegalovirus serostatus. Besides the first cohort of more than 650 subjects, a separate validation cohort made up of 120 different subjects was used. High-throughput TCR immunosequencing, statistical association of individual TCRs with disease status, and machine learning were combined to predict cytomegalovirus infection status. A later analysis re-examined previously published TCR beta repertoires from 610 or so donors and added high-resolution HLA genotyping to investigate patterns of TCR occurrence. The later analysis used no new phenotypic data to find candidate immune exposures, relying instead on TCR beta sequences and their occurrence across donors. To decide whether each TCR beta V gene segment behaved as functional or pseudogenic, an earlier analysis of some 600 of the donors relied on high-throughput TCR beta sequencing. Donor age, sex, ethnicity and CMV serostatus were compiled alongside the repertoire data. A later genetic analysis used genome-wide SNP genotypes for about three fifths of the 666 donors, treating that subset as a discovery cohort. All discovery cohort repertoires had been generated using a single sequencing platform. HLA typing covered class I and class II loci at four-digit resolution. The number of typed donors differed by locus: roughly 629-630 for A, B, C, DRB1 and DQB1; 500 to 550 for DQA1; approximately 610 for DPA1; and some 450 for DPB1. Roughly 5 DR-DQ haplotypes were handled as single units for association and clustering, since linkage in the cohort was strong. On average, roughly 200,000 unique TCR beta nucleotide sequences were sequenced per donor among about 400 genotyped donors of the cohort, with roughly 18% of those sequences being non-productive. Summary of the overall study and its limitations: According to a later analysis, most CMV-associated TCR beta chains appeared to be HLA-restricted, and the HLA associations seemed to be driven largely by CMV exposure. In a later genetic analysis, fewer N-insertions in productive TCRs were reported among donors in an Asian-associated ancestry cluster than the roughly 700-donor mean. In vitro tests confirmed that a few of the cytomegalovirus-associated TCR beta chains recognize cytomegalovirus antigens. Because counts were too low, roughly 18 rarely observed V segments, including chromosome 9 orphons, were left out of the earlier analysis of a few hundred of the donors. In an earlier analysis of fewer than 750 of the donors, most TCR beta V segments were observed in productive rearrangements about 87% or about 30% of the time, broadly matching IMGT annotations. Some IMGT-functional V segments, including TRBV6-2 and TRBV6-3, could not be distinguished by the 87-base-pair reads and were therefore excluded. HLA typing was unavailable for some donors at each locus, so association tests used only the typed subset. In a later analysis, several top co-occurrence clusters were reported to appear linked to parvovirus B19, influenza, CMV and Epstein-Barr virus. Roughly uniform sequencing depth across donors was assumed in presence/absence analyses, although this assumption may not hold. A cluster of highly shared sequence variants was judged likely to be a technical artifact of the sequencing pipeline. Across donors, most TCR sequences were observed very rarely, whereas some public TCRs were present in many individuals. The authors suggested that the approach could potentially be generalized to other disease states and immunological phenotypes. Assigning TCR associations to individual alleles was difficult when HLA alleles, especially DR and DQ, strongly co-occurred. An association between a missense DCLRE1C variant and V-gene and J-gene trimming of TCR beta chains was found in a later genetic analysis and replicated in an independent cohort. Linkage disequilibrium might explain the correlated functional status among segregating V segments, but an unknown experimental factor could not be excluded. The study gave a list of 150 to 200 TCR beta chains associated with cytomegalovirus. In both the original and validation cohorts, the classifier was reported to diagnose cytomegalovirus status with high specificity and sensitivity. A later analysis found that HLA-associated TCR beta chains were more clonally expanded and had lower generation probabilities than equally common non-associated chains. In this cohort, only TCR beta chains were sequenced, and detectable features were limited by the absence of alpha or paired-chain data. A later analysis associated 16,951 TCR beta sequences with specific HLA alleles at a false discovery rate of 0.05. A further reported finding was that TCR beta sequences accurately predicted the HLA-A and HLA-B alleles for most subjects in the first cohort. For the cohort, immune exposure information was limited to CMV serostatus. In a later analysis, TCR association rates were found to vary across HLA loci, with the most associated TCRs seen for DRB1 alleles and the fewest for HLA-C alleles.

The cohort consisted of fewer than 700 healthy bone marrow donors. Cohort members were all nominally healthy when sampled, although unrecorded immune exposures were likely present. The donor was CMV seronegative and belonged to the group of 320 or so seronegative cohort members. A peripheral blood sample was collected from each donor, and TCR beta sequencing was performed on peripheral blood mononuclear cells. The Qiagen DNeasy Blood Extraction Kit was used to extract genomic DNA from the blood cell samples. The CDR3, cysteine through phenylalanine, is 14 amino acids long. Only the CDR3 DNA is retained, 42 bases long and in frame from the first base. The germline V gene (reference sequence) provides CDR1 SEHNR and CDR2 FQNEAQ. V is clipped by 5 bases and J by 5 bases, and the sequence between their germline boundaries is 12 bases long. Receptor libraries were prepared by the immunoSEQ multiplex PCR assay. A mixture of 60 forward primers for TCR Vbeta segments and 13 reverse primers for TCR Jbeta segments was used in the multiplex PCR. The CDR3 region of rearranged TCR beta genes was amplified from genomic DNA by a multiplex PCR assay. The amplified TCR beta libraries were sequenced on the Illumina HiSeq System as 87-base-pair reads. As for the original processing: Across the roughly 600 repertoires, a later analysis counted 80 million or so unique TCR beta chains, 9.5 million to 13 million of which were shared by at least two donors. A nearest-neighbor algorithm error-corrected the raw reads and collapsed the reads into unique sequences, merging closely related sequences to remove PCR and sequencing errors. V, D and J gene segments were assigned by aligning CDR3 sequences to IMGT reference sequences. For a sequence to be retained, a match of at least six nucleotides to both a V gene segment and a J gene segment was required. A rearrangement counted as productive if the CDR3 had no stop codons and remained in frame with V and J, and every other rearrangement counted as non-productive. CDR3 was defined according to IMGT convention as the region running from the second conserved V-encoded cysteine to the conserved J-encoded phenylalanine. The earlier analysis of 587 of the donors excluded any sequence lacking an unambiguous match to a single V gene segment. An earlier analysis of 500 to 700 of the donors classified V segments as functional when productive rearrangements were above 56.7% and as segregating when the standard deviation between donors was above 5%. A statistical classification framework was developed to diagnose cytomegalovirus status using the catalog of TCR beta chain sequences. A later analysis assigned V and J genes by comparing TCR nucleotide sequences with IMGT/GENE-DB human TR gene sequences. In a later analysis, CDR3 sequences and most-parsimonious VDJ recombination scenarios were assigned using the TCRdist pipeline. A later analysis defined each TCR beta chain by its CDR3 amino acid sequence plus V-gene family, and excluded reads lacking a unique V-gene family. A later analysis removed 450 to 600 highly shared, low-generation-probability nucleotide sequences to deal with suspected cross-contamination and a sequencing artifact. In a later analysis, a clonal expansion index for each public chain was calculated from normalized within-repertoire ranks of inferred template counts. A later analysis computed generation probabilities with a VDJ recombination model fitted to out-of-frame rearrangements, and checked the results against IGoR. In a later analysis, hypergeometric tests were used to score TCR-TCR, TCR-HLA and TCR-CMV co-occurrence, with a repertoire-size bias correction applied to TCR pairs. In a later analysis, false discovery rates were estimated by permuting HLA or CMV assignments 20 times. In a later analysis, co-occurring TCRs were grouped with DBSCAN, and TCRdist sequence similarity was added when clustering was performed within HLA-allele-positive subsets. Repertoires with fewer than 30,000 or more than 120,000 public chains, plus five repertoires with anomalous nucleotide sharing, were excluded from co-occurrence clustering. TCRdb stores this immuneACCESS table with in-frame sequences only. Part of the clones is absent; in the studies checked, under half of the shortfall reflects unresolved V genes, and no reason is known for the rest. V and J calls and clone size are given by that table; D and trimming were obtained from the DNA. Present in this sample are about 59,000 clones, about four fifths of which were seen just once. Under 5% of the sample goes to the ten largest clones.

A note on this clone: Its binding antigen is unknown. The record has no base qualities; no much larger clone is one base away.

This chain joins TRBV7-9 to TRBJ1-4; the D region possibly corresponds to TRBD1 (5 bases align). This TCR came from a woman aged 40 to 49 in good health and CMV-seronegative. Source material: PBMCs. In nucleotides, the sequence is TGTGCCAGCAGCCTAGTCGGGGGGAATGAAAAACTGTTTTTT. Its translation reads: CASSLVGGNEKLFF.